This T cell receptor beta chain was sequenced for a study of cytomegalovirus exposure and HLA in healthy donors. About the research overall: Some 85 million unique TCRs from HLA-typed donors were held in an early data release. Of a few hundred genotyped donors, more than 75% grouped in the Caucasian-associated ancestry cluster.

Amplification used 60 Vbeta primers and 13 Jbeta primers. Profiled with immunoSEQ multiplex PCR; TCRdb holds only in-frame clones, not every one. This sample's table has about 77,000 clones. V was clipped by 5 bases and J by 4 bases; unmatched bases: 12. The CDR3 covers 19 residues. CDR1 MDHEN and CDR2 SYDVKM come from the germline V gene. The receptor was isolated from a man aged 50 to 59 in good health and CMV-seropositive. The material sequenced was PBMCs. The chain joins TRBV28 to TRBJ2-3; 16 nucleotides match TRBD2. CDR3: CASSILSGTSGRGADTQYF. Written as DNA, the CDR3 is TGTGCCAGCAGTATCCTGTCCGGGACTAGCGGGAGGGGGGCAGATACGCAGTATTTT.